The clone carrying this T cell receptor (beta chain) was observed a few times. This entry is derived from a study of blood T cell repertoires in COVID-19. On the study more broadly: PBMCs, B-cell-depleted T cells, or T cells provided the cDNA or gDNA that made up the material.

The CDR3 covers 14 residues. Germline trimming cut 3 bases from V and 4 bases from J; bases unmatched to any gene: 5. Germline assignment: CDR1 DFQATT and CDR2 SNEGSKA (reference sequence). Data came from immunoSEQ multiplex PCR; TCRdb stores just in-frame clones and leaves some out. This table has around 130,000 clones, around 90% appearing once. This TCR was sampled from a human donor in a cohort sampled during active COVID-19. This rearrangement joins TRBV20-1 to TRBJ1-1, with 10 bases matching TRBD1. Sequenced material: peripheral blood. The CDR3 sequence is CSASGDRGGTEAFF. DNA for the CDR3: TGCAGTGCTAGTGGGGACAGGGGAGGCACTGAAGCTTTCTTT.